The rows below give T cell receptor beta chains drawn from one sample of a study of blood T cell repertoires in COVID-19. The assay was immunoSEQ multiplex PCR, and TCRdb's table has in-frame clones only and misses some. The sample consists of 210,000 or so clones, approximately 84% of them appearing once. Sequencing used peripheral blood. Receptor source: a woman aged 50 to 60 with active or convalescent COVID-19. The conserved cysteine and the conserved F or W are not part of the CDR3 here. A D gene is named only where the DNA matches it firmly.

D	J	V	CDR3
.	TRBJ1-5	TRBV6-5	ASSYSKHQPQH
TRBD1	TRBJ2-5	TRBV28	ASSLFRQGSLQETQY
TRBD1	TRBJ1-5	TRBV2	ASSESTGGIQPQH
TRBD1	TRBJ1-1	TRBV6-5	ASRTGLMNTEAF
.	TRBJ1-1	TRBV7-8	ASSWRGWGDAF
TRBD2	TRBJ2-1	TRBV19	ASNSGLAVREQF
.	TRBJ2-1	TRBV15	ATSRGPYNEQF
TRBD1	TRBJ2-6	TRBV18	ASSPGTGLSGANVLT
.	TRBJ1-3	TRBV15	ATSHGVSGNTIY
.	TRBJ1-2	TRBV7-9	ASSPSDRFNYGYT
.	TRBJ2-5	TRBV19	ASGQHETQY
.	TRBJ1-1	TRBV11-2	ASSLVRGGNTEAF
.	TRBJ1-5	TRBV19	ASSSQASQPQH
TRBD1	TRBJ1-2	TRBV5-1	ASSYDGTGKGYT
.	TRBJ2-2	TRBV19	ASSKQGTGELF
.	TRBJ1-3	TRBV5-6	ATGAGSTGNTIY
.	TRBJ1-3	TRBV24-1	ATSDPGQRNTIY
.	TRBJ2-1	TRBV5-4	ASSLDGSSYNEQF
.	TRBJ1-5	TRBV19	ASSIDRGGSPQH
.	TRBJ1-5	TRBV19	ASKRVNSNQPQH
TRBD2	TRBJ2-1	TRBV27	ASSFGAGYGQF
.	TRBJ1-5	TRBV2	ASSRTRGSNQPQH
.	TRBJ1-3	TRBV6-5	ASSYGQATTIY
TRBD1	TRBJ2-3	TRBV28	ASSLFDRGSTDTQY
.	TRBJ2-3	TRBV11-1	ASSFGTKVGDRQY
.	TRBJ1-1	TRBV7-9	ASREPDTLNTEAF
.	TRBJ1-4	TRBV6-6	ASSYSTGGNEKLF
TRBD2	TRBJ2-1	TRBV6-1	ASSEAGRGGEQF
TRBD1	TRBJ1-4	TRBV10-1	ASSESDRANEKLF
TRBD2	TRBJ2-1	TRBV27	ASSPRRRGAGNEQF
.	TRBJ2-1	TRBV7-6	ASSPERTVYNEQF
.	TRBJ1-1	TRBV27	ASSSHRSGTEAF
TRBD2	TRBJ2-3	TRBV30	AWTTGSGATDTQY
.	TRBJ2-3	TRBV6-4	ASSGLDTDTQY
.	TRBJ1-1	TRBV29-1	SVARGNTEAF
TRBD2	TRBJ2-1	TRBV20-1	SAKGSGREF
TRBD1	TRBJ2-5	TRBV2	ASSRQGAGQETQY
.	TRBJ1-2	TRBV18	ASSPGDSSINYGYT
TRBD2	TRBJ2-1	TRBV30	AWSGVGTSSYNEQF
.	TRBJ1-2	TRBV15	ATSIGRGYGYT
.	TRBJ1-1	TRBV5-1	ASAGFSGAAEAF